This paragraph reports one T cell receptor beta chain. This entry belongs to a study of T cell responses to AZD1222 COVID-19 vaccine. This CDR3 is 19 amino acids long. Sequenced by immunoSEQ multiplex PCR; TCRdb stores in-frame clones only, minus some. The table records roughly 100,000 clones, roughly 86% of them present only once. The source is an adult who received the MenACWY meningococcal vaccine as a control. The V and J genes are TRBV12-2 and TRBJ2-1; the table assigns TRBD2, which was not confirmed against the DNA. TRBV12-2 is labeled a pseudogene. The sample consisted of peripheral blood, taken 28 days after the second dose of the MenACWY control vaccine. The DNA for the CDR3 is TGTGCAAGTCGCTTAGCGGGACTAGCGGGGCGAGTTCCCCTCAATGAGCAGTTCTTC. Translated, it gives CASRLAGLAGRVPLNEQFF.